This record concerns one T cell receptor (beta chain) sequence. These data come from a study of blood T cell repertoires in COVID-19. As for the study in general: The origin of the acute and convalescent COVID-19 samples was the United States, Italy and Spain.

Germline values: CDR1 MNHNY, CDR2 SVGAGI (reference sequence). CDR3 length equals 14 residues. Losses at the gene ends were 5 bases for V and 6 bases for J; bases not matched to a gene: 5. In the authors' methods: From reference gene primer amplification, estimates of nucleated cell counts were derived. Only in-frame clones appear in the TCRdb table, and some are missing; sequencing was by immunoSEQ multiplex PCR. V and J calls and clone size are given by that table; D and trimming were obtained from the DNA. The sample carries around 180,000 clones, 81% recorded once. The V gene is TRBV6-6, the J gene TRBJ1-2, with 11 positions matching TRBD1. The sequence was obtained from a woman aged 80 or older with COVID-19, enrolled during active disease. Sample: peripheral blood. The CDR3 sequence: CASSHGQGAHGYTF. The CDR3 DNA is TGTGCCAGCAGTCACGGACAGGGGGCTCATGGCTACACCTTC.